This T cell receptor beta chain was observed in a study of blood T cell repertoires in COVID-19. Trimming pared 7 bases from V and 3 bases from J, leaving 12 bases between. This CDR3 spans 13 amino acids. The count of this clone is one. Repertoires were generated with immunoSEQ multiplex PCR, while TCRdb's copy carries only in-frame clones and drops some. Of approximately 92,000 clones listed, about 81% are singletons. This receptor was identified in a man aged 60 to 69 with acute or convalescent COVID-19. Sequenced: peripheral blood. This chain links TRBV12-3 or TRBV12-4 with TRBJ1-2, with D hard to call. CDR3 residues: CASTLRGDYGYTF. In DNA form, the CDR3 reads TGTGCCAGCACCCTTCGGGGTGACTATGGCTACACCTTC.